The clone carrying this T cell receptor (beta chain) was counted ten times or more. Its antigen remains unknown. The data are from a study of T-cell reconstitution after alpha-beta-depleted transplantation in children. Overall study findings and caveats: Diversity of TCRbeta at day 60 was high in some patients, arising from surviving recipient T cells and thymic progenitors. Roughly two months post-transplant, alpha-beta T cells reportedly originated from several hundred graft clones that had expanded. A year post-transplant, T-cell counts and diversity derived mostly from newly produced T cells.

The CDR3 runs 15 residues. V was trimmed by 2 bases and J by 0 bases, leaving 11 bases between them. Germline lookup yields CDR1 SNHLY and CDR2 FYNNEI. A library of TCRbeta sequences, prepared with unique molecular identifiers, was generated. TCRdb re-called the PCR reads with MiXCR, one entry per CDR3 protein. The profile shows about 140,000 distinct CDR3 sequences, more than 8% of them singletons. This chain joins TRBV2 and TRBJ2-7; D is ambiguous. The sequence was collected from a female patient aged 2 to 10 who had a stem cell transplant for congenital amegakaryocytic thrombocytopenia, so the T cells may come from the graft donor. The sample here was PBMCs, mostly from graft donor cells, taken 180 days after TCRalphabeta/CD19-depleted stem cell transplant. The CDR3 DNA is TGTGCCAGCAGTGAAAGTGGGCGCGGCTCCTACGAGCAGTACTTC. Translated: CASSESGRGSYEQYF.